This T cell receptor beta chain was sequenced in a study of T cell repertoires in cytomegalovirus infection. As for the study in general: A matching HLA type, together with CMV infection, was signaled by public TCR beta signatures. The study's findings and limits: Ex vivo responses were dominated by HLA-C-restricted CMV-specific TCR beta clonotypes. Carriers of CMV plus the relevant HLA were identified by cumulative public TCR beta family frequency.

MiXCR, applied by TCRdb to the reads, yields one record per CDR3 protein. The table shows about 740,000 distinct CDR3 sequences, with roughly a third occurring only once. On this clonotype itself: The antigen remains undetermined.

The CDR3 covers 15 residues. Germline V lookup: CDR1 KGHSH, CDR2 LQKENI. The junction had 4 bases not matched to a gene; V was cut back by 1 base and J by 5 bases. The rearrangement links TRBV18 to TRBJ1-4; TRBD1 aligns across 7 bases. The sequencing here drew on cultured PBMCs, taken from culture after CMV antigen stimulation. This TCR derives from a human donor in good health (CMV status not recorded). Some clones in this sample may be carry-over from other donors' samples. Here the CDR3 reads CASSPQGALNEKLFF. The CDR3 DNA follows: TGTGCCAGCTCACCACAGGGGGCACTAAATGAAAAACTGTTTTTT.